The rows below give T cell receptor beta chains drawn from one sample of a study of shared clonotypes between healthy human individuals. Generated by immunoSEQ multiplex PCR, the TCRdb table keeps only in-frame clones and is missing some. The table has 500,000 to 700,000 clones, about 95% seen once. The specimen sequenced was naive CD8+ T cells sorted from blood. Source of these receptors: a woman aged 30 to 39 in good health. Each CDR3 is given with its conserved first and last residue. Each record gives: V gene, J gene, CDR3 protein.

V: TRBV13
J: TRBJ2-7
CDR3: CASSWDSSSGEQYF

V: TRBV29-1
J: TRBJ2-2
CDR3: CSVTGTADGELFF

V: TRBV19
J: TRBJ2-7
CDR3: CASSPRGEQAYEQYF

V: TRBV7-9
J: TRBJ2-1
CDR3: CASSFGPEAYNEQFF

V: TRBV11-3
J: TRBJ2-7
CDR3: CASSGGRSYEQYF

V: TRBV9
J: TRBJ2-3
CDR3: CASSTPGGGRSDTQYF

V: TRBV6-4
J: TRBJ1-5
CDR3: CASIPLKGQANQPQHF

V: TRBV7-9
J: TRBJ2-7
CDR3: CASSPPAQEQYF

V: TRBV15
J: TRBJ1-4
CDR3: CATSRDRGGSEKLFF

V: TRBV11-2
J: -
CDR3: CASRLQGYEQYF

V: TRBV6-1
J: TRBJ2-3
CDR3: CASSSTGSQYF

V: TRBV6-1
J: TRBJ2-1
CDR3: CASSDWGKTAGGEQFF

V: TRBV28
J: TRBJ1-2
CDR3: CASNLLTANYGYTF

V: TRBV7-9
J: TRBJ2-5
CDR3: CASSLERETQYF

V: TRBV6-5
J: TRBJ1-5
CDR3: CASSYSAIDQPQHF

V: TRBV27
J: TRBJ2-7
CDR3: CASSLLSGTTYEQYF

V: TRBV4-1
J: TRBJ2-5
CDR3: CASSQQNPSGRGETQYF

V: TRBV28
J: TRBJ2-7
CDR3: CASSLSGGGGSYEQYF

V: TRBV5-4
J: TRBJ2-1
CDR3: CASSLARGGEQFF

V: TRBV4-1
J: TRBJ2-3
CDR3: CASSQVVGADTQYF

V: TRBV4-1
J: TRBJ2-1
CDR3: CASSQVAYNEQFF

V: TRBV27
J: TRBJ1-1
CDR3: CASSPTGLGPESAGLTEAFF

V: TRBV6-5
J: TRBJ2-4
CDR3: CASRSSGRNIQYF

V: TRBV11-2
J: TRBJ2-7
CDR3: CASSEQGIGYEQYF

V: TRBV11-2
J: TRBJ2-6
CDR3: CASSPIMSGANVLTF

V: TRBV7-9
J: TRBJ1-2
CDR3: CASSLGDPGYTF

V: TRBV19
J: TRBJ1-5
CDR3: CASTPGQGGNQPQHF

V: TRBV28
J: TRBJ2-5
CDR3: CASSLEQPGGIQETQYF

V: TRBV27
J: TRBJ2-2
CDR3: CASSFGLAGGIAGELFF

V: TRBV5-6
J: TRBJ2-1
CDR3: CASSGGLAGYNEQFF

V: TRBV5-1
J: TRBJ1-1
CDR3: CASQDGNFNTEAFF

V: TRBV5-6
J: -
CDR3: CASSLDFSRRYEQYF

V: TRBV5-5
J: TRBJ1-4
CDR3: CASSIETLANEKLFF

V: TRBV7-9
J: TRBJ2-7
CDR3: CASSLETSGRSPYEQYF

V: TRBV2
J: TRBJ2-1
CDR3: CASSGLAGGTNEQFF

V: TRBV7-9
J: TRBJ2-5
CDR3: CASSPPHKETQYF

V: TRBV6-1
J: TRBJ2-7
CDR3: CASSAPTGSLDEQYF

V: TRBV6-5
J: TRBJ1-5
CDR3: CASWGDNQPQHF

V: TRBV19
J: TRBJ2-1
CDR3: CASMGDSYNEQFF

V: TRBV5-1
J: TRBJ2-7
CDR3: CASRRGQTKYEQYF

V: TRBV18
J: TRBJ1-5
CDR3: CASSARDREFNQPQHF

V: TRBV13
J: TRBJ1-4
CDR3: CASSPYRATNEKLFF

V: TRBV7-2
J: TRBJ1-1
CDR3: CASSLGGRGFPNTEAFF

V: TRBV28
J: TRBJ2-7
CDR3: CASSFRAGGGYEQYF

V: TRBV5-6
J: TRBJ1-1
CDR3: CASSLQGGNTEAFF

V: TRBV29-1
J: TRBJ2-1
CDR3: CSVAGGSYNEQFF

V: TRBV9
J: TRBJ1-3
CDR3: CASTPGISGNTIYF

V: TRBV15
J: TRBJ2-3
CDR3: CATSRDPGPADTQYF

V: TRBV27
J: TRBJ2-7
CDR3: CASTTGNNEQYF

V: TRBV14
J: TRBJ1-3
CDR3: CASSQVTGRGNTIYF

V: TRBV15
J: TRBJ2-1
CDR3: CATSRDKPELNEQFF